A selection of T cell receptor beta chains follows, all from one sample in a study of early T cells in non-severe SARS-CoV-2 infection. MiXCR was run by TCRdb on the 5' RACE reads, yielding one entry per CDR3 protein. The sample consists of roughly 60,000 distinct CDR3 sequences, 11% of them appearing once. The input for sequencing was whole blood, taken at baseline. All receptors come from an adult who was a healthcare worker with PCR-confirmed SARS-CoV-2 infection or an uninfected control (not recorded which). The CDR3 runs from the conserved cysteine through the conserved F or W. The D gene is left open where the match is weak. Clone size appears in some rows only: once, few, many, or a class for an expanded clone.

V,D,J,size,DNA,CDR3
TRBV30,TRBD1,TRBJ2-2,.,TGTGCCTGGGACAGGGGGCAGGGCACCGGGGAGCTGTTTTTT,CAWDRGQGTGELFF
TRBV11-2,.,TRBJ2-6,.,TGTGCCAGCAGCTTAGTTGGTACAGGGCTCGTCCTGACTTTC,CASSLVGTGLVLTF
TRBV7-9,.,TRBJ2-3,few,TGTGCCAGCAGCCCCGAACAGAAAGGGGCGGGAGATACGCAGTATTTT,CASSPEQKGAGDTQYF
TRBV11-2,.,TRBJ2-6,many,TGTGCCAGCAGCCCCAGCGTAGGGACTCCTGGGGCCAACGTCCTGACTTTC,CASSPSVGTPGANVLTF
TRBV19,.,TRBJ1-2,few,TGTGCCAGTAGATCGAGGACAGCCCCAACCTATGGCTACACCTTC,CASRSRTAPTYGYTF
TRBV28,.,TRBJ1-1,few,TGTGCCAGCACCATAGGGGGGAGGGGAGAAGCTTTCTTT,CASTIGGRGEAFF
TRBV3-1,.,TRBJ2-3,many,TGTGCCAGCAGCCAGGGGTTGGTGACAGATACGCAGTATTTT,CASSQGLVTDTQYF
TRBV5-1,TRBD1,TRBJ1-5,.,TGCGCCAGCAGCTTGGAGGGGGCGCCGCCCCAGCATTTT,CASSLEGAPPQHF
TRBV2,.,TRBJ2-7,few,TGTGCCAGCAGTTTTGTCTCGCGCGTAGAGCAGTACTTC,CASSFVSRVEQYF
TRBV4-2,.,TRBJ2-5,few,TGTGCCAGCAGCCAAGGGGTGGGGGCACCCCCACAAGAGACCCAGTACTTC,CASSQGVGAPPQETQYF
TRBV18,TRBD2,TRBJ2-7,.,TGTGCCAGCTCACCCGGGAGGGTTGTATACGAGCAGTACTTC,CASSPGRVVYEQYF
TRBV6-6,.,TRBJ2-7,once,TGTGCCAGCAGTTACGAGGACACCTACGAGCAGTACTTC,CASSYEDTYEQYF
TRBV2,.,TRBJ1-1,.,TGTGCCAGCAGTGAAGCAGGAGGGGGAAAAGCTTTCTTT,CASSEAGGGKAFF
TRBV20-1,TRBD2,TRBJ2-7,.,TGCAGTGCTGAAAGGACTAGCGGGACCTACGAGCAGTACTTC,CSAERTSGTYEQYF
TRBV20-1,.,TRBJ2-7,many,TGCAGTGCTGAAATGCGGGCCCTGACAGGTTACGAGCAGTACTTC,CSAEMRALTGYEQYF
TRBV29-1,TRBD1,TRBJ1-2,.,TGCAGCGTTGAATCGGGACAGAACTATGGCTACACCTTC,CSVESGQNYGYTF
TRBV30,TRBD1,TRBJ2-6,few,TGTGCCTGGAGTGTACACCAGACAGGGTACGGGGCCAACGTCCTGACTTTC,CAWSVHQTGYGANVLTF
TRBV20-1,.,TRBJ1-4,few,TGCAGTGCTAGAGATACTGGGAGGGGAGGAAAACTGTTTTTT,CSARDTGRGGKLFF
TRBV7-9,TRBD1,TRBJ2-3,many,TGTGCCAGCAGCCCCAGAGGACAGGGCGATTTCAAAGATACGCAGTATTTT,CASSPRGQGDFKDTQYF
TRBV7-9,TRBD2,TRBJ2-2,.,TGTGCCAGCAGCTCCAAACAGGGACTAGCGAACACCGGGGAGCTGTTTTTT,CASSSKQGLANTGELFF
TRBV20-1,.,TRBJ2-1,.,TGCAGTGCTAGGAACGGCCGCATCTACAATGAGCAGTTCTTC,CSARNGRIYNEQFF
TRBV11-2,TRBD1,TRBJ2-7,.,TGTGCCAGCAGCCCAGGGACAGGGGTCCACGAGCAGTACTTC,CASSPGTGVHEQYF
TRBV7-9,.,TRBJ1-2,.,TGTGCCAGCAGCCGCTACGACAGGTTTCGAAACGGCTACACCTTC,CASSRYDRFRNGYTF
TRBV28,TRBD1,TRBJ2-2,.,TGTGCCAGCCACAGGGGGTGGGGCGGGGAGCTGTTTTTT,CASHRGWGGELFF
TRBV6-1,TRBD1,TRBJ1-2,.,TGTGCCAGCAGCAGGACAGGGGGCGACTATGGCTACACCTTC,CASSRTGGDYGYTF
TRBV10-1,.,TRBJ2-2,.,TGCGCCACAGGACCGGTCACCGGGGAGCTGTTTTTT,CATGPVTGELFF
TRBV12-3/TRBV12-4,.,TRBJ1-1,few,TGTGCCAGCAGGAAAGACACGATGAACACTGAAGCTTTCTTT,CASRKDTMNTEAFF
TRBV10-3,TRBD2,TRBJ2-2,.,TGTGCCATCAGCCTGACTAGCGGGGCGAACACCGGGGAGCTGTTTTTT,CAISLTSGANTGELFF
TRBV2,TRBD1,TRBJ2-4,few,TGTGCCAGCAGGATAACAGGGGAAAACATTCAGTACTTC,CASRITGENIQYF
TRBV7-6,.,TRBJ2-1,few,TGTGCCAGCAGCAAGATGCTTCCCTCATACTCCTACAATGAGCAGTTCTTC,CASSKMLPSYSYNEQFF
TRBV4-3,.,TRBJ1-2,few,TGCGCCAGCAGCCAAGATGCAGGACCTTATGGCTACACCTTC,CASSQDAGPYGYTF
TRBV7-7,.,TRBJ2-1,few,TGTGCTAGCAGCTCGACCGGGACGTACAATGAGCAGTTCTTC,CASSSTGTYNEQFF
TRBV15,.,TRBJ2-1,many,TGTGCCACCAGCAGAGAAAGGGGAGTGCTTTCCGATGAGCAGTTCTTC,CATSRERGVLSDEQFF
TRBV3-1,TRBD1,TRBJ2-1,many,TGTGCCAGCAGCCAAGCGACAGGGGGTTTGGCTGAGCAGTTCTTC,CASSQATGGLAEQFF
TRBV12-3/TRBV12-4,TRBD1,TRBJ1-1,many,TGTGCCAGCATTTCGGGGACAGTGAACACTGAAGCTTTCTTT,CASISGTVNTEAFF
TRBV5-4,.,TRBJ1-1,few,TGTGCCAGCAGCCTCGGGGGGCGCGGGGGTACTGAAGCTTTCTTT,CASSLGGRGGTEAFF
TRBV7-9,.,TRBJ2-7,few,TGTGCCAGCAGCTCAAGATCCCGGGCCGAGCAGTACTTC,CASSSRSRAEQYF
TRBV12-3/TRBV12-4,.,TRBJ2-5,.,TGTGCCAGCAGTTTAATGGAGACCCAGTACTTC,CASSLMETQYF
TRBV6-6,.,TRBJ2-7,.,TGTGCCAGCAAGTCGGCTTCCGGGGAGCAGTACTTC,CASKSASGEQYF
TRBV13,.,TRBJ1-2,.,TGTGCCAGCAGCGTCCGGGAAGACAGTATCTATGGCTACACCTTC,CASSVREDSIYGYTF
TRBV20-1,TRBD2,TRBJ2-1,many,TGCAGTGCTCCGGGGGGTACGTCCTACAATGAGCAGTTCTTC,CSAPGGTSYNEQFF
TRBV7-6,TRBD2,TRBJ2-3,many,TGTGCCAGCAGCTCCTTAGCGGGGGGGCCCCCCACAGATACGCAGTATTTT,CASSSLAGGPPTDTQYF
TRBV25-1,.,TRBJ1-4,few,TGTGCCAGCAGTGATGGTGACGGGGGTTTTAATGAAAAACTGTTTTTT,CASSDGDGGFNEKLFF
TRBV7-2,.,TRBJ2-1,.,TGTGCCAGCAGCTTAGCCGCCGTCTCGAATGAGCAGTTCTTC,CASSLAAVSNEQFF
TRBV20-1,.,TRBJ2-3,.,TGCAGTGCTCTTAGACCGGATGGGCAGTATTTT,CSALRPDGQYF
TRBV11-3,.,TRBJ2-4,.,TGTGCCAGCAGCCTCTCTAACAGGGACATTCAGTACTTC,CASSLSNRDIQYF
TRBV7-8,TRBD1,TRBJ1-2,.,TGTGCCAGCAGCTTAAGAGGGACAGGGAGCTATGGCTACACCTTC,CASSLRGTGSYGYTF
TRBV24-1,.,TRBJ2-3,many,TGTGCCACCAGTGCGGCCGAGGGAGTGGATACGCAGTATTTT,CATSAAEGVDTQYF
TRBV27,TRBD2,TRBJ2-2,.,TGTGCCAGCAGTTTATCCCTATCCCTAGCGGGGTCGAACACCGGGGAGCTGTTTTTT,CASSLSLSLAGSNTGELFF
TRBV20-1,.,TRBJ2-7,few,TGCAGTGCTAGGCAACTAGCAGACTACGAGCAGTACTTC,CSARQLADYEQYF
TRBV12-3/TRBV12-4,TRBD1,TRBJ2-1,few,TGTGCCAGCAGTTTCCGGGACAGGGAGGGTGAGCAGTTCTTC,CASSFRDREGEQFF
TRBV5-5,.,TRBJ1-6,few,TGTGCCAGCAGCCCTTATGCCGGTTCCTATAATTCACCCCTCCACTTT,CASSPYAGSYNSPLHF
TRBV20-1,TRBD2,TRBJ2-7,few,TGCAGTGCTGAACATCTAGCGGGGGGCAGCTCCTACGAGCAGTACTTC,CSAEHLAGGSSYEQYF
TRBV20-1,.,TRBJ1-2,many,TGCAGTGCTAGAGTCAGCGATTTTGGCTACACCTTC,CSARVSDFGYTF
TRBV18,.,TRBJ1-1,.,TGTGCCAGCTCTCCAAGGCCCTACACTGAAGCTTTCTTT,CASSPRPYTEAFF
TRBV12-3/TRBV12-4,.,TRBJ1-5,many,TGTGCCAGCAGCCCCCTCGCAGGGAAGCATCAGCCCCAGCATTTT,CASSPLAGKHQPQHF
TRBV5-1,.,TRBJ1-4,many,TGCGCCAGCAGCTTGGGGGCGAGCACTAATGAAAAACTGTTTTTT,CASSLGASTNEKLFF
TRBV5-1,TRBD1,TRBJ2-1,.,TGCGCCAGTTATCCGGGGACAGGGGCCTACAATGAGCAGTTCTTC,CASYPGTGAYNEQFF
TRBV29-1,.,TRBJ1-1,.,TGCAGCGTTGAACAGGGTCTGAACACTGAAGCTTTCTTT,CSVEQGLNTEAFF